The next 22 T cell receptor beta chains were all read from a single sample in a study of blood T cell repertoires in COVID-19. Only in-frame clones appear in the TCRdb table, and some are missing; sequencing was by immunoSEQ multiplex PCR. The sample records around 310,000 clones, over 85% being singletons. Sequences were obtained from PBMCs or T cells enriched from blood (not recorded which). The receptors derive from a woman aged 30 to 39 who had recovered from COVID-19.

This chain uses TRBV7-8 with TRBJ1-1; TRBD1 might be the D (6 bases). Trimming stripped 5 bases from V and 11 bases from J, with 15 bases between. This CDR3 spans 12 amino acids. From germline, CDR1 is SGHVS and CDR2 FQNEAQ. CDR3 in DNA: TGTGCCAGCAGCCTCGAGGGGGTGGACGCTTTCTTT. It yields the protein CASSLEGVDAFF.

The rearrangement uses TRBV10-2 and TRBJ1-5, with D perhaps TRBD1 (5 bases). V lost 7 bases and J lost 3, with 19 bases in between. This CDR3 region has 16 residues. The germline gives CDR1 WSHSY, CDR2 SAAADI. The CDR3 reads CASKQGSGSNNQPQHF. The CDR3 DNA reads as TGCGCCAGCAAACAAGGTTCAGGGTCGAACAATCAGCCCCAGCATTTT.

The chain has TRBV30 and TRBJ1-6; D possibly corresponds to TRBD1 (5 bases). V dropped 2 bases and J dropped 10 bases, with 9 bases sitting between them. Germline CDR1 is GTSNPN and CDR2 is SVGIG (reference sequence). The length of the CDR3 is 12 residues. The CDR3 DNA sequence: TGTGCCTGGAGTCCAGGGCGGTCACCCCTCCACTTT. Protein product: CAWSPGRSPLHF.

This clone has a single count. In nucleotides, the CDR3 is TGTGCCAGCTCACCACCACGGGGGACTTCAACCTACGAGCAGTACTTC. It yields the protein CASSPPRGTSTYEQYF. The chain has TRBV18 and TRBJ2-7; weak D call: TRBD2 (6 bases). Germline-derived CDR1 and CDR2 are KGHSH and LQKENI. V lost 0 bases and J lost 2, with 14 bases in between. The CDR3 length is 16 residues.

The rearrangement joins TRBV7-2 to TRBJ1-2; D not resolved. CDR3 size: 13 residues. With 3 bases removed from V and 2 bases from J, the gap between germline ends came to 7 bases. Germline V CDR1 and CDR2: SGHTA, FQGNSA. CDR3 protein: CASSLGENYGYTF. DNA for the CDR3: TGTGCCAGCAGCTTGGGAGAAAACTATGGCTACACCTTC.

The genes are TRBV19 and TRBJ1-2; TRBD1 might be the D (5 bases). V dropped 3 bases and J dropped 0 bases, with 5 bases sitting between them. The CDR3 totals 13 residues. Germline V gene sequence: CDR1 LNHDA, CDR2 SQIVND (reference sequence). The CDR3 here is CASSMTANYGYTF. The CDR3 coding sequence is TGTGCCAGTAGTATGACAGCTAACTATGGCTACACCTTC.

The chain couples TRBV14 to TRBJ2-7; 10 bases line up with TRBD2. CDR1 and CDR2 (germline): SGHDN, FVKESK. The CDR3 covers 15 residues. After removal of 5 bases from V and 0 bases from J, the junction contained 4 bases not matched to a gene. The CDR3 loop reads CASSSRLAGSYEQYF. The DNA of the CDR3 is TGTGCCAGCAGCTCTAGACTAGCGGGCTCCTACGAGCAGTACTTC.

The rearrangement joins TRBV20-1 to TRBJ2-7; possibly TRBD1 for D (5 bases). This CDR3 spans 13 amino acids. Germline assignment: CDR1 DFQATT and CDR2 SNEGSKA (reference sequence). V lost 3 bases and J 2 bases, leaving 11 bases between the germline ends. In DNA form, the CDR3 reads TGCAGTGCTAGTAGGGGAACAACCTACGAGCAGTACTTC. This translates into CSASRGTTYEQYF.

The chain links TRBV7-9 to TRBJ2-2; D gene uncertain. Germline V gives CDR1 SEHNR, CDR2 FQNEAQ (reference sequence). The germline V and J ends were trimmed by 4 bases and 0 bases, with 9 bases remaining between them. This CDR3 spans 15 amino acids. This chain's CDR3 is CASSSRDTNTGELFF. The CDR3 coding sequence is TGTGCCAGCAGCTCTAGAGATACGAACACCGGGGAGCTGTTTTTT.

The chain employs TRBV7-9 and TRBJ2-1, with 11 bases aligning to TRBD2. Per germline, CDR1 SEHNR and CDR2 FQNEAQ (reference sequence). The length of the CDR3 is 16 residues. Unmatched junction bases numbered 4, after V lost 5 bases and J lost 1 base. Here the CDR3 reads CASSPTSGRSYNEQFF. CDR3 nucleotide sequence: TGTGCCAGCAGCCCCACTAGCGGGAGATCCTACAATGAGCAGTTCTTC.

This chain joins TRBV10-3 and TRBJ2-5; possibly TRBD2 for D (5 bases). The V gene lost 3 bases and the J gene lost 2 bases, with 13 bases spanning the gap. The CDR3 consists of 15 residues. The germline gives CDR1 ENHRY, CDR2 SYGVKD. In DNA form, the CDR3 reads TGTGCCATCAGTGATTCGGTGACTATACAAGAGACCCAGTACTTC. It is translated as CAISDSVTIQETQYF.

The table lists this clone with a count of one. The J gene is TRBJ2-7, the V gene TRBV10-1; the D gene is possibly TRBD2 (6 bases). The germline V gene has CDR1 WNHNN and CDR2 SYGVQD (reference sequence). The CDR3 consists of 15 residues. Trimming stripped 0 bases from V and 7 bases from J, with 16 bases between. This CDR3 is CASSESGGAVGEQYF. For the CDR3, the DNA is TGCGCCAGCAGTGAGTCCGGGGGAGCGGTGGGAGAGCAGTACTTC.

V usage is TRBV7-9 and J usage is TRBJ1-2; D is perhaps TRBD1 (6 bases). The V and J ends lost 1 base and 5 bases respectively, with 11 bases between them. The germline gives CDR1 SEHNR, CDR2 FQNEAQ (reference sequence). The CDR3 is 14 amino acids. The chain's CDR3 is CASSLGRGGYGYTF. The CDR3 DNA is TGTGCCAGCAGCTTAGGCAGGGGTGGTTATGGCTACACCTTC.

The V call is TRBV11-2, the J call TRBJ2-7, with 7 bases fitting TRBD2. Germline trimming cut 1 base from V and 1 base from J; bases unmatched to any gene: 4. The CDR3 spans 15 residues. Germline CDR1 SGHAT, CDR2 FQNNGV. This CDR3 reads CASSLGGGSSYEQYF. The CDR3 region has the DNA TGTGCCAGCAGCTTAGGGGGCGGGAGTTCCTACGAGCAGTACTTC.

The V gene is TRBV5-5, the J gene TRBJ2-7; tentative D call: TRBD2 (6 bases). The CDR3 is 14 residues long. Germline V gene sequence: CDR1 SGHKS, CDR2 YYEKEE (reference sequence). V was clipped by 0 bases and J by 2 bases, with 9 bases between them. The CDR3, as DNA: TGTGCCAGCAGCTTGGAACTAGCCGCCTACGAGCAGTACTTC. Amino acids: CASSLELAAYEQYF.

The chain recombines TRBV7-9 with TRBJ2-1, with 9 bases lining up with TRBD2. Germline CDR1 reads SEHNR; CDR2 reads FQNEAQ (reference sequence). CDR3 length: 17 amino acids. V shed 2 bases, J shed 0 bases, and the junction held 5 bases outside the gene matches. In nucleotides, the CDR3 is TGTGCCAGCAGCTTACTCGGCGGGAGGGCCTCCTACAATGAGCAGTTCTTC. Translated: CASSLLGGRASYNEQFF.

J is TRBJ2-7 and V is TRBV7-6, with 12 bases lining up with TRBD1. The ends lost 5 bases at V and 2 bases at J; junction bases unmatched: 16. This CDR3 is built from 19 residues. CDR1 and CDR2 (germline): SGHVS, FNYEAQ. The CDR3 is CASSGGDRGRQRDAYEQYF. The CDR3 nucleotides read TGTGCCAGCAGCGGAGGGGACAGGGGGCGGCAGCGGGATGCCTACGAGCAGTACTTC.

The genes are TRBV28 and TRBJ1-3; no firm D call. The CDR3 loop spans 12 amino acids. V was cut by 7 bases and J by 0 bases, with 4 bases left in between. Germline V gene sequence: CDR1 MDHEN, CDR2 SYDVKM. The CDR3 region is CASTSSGNTIYF. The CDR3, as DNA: TGTGCCAGCACCAGCTCTGGAAACACCATATATTTT.

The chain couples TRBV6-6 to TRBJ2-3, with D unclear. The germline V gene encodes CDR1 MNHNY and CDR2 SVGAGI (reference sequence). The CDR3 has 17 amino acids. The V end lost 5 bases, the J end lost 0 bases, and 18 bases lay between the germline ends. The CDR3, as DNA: TGTGCCAGCAGTCTAGAAGCCTTTAAGTCTAGCACAGATACGCAGTATTTT. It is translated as CASSLEAFKSSTDTQYF.

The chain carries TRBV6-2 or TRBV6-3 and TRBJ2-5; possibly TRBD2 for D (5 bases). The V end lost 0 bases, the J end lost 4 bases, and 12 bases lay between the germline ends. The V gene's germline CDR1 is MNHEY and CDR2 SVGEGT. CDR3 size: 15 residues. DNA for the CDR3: TGTGCCAGCAGTTACTCGAGAGGGATCGGAGAGACCCAGTACTTC. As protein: CASSYSRGIGETQYF.

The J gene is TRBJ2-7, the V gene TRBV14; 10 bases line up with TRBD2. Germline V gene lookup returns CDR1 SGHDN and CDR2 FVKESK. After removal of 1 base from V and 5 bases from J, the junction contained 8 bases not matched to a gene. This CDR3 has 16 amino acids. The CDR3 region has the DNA TGTGCCAGCAGCCAAGGTAGGAGCGGGAGGGCCGACGAGCAGTACTTC. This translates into CASSQGRSGRADEQYF.

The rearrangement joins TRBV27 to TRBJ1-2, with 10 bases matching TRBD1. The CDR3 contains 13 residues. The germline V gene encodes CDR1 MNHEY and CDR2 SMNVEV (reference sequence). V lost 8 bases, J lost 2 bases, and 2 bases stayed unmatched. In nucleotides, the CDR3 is TGTGCCAGCCGGGGACAGGGGAACTATGGCTACACCTTC. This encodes CASRGQGNYGYTF.